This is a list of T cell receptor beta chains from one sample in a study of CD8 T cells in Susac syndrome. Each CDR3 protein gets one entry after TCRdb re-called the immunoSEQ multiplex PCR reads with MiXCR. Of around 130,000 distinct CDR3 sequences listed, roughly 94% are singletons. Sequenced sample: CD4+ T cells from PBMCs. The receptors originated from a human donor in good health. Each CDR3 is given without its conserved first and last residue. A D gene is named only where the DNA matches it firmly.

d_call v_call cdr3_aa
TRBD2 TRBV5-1 ASRPGLVSDTQY
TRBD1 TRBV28 ATKGALNQPQH
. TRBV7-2 ASSLTGTFTDTQY
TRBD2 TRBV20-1 SATQAGGPYTQY
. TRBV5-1 ASSLGATSTGELF
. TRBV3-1 ASSRGQAYNEQF
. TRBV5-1 ASSLAEREGGYT
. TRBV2 ASSAFQEQF
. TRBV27 ASSPGSRNYGYT
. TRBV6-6 ASIRNSGTDTQY
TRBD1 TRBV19 ASRTTTGTGPYEQY
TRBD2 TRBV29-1 SVLAGPQETQY
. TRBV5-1 ASSLIRQGGTNEKLF
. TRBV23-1 ASSLVSYYEQY
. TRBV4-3 ASSQDNRAPEAF
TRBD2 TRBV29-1 SVEGASGRWNSGEQF
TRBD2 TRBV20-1 SAPGLAGGVTGELF
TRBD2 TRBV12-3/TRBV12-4 ASSLASGGPYEQY
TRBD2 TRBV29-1 SADSGRGETQY
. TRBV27 ASSLFPGRLF